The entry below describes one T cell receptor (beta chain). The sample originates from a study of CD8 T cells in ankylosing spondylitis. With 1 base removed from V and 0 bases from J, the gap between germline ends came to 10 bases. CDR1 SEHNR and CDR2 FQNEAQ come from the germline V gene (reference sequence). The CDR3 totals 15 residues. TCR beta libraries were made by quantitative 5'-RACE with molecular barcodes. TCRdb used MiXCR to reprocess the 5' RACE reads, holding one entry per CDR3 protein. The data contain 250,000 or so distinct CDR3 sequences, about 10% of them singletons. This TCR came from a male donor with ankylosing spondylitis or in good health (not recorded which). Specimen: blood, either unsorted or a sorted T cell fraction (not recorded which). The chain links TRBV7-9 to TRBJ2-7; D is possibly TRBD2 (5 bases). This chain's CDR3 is CASSLGTASSYEQYF. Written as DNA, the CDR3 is TGTGCCAGCAGCTTAGGGACTGCAAGCTCCTACGAGCAGTACTTC. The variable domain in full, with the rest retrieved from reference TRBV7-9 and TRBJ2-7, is DTGVSQNPRHKITKRGQNVTFRCDPISEHNRLYWYRQTLGQGPEFLTYFQNEAQLEKSRLLSDRFSAERPKGSFSTLEIQRTEQGDSAMYLCASSLGTASSYEQYFGPGTRLTVT.